These 17 T cell receptor beta chains originate from one sample sequenced in a study of cytomegalovirus exposure and HLA in healthy donors. TCRdb keeps only in-frame clones here, not all; method: immunoSEQ multiplex PCR. The repertoire consists of 90,000 to 100,000 clones, with roughly 85% occurring once and the leading ten covering under 4.5%. Material for sequencing was PBMCs. The origin of the receptors is a woman in her 30s in good health and CMV-seronegative.

This chain connects TRBV28 to TRBJ1-1; TRBD1 agrees at 9 bases. There are 16 residues in the CDR3. Trimming removed 6 bases from V and 5 bases from J; junction bases left unmatched: 13. In germline, CDR1 is MDHEN, CDR2 SYDVKM. CDR3 in amino acids: CASRYSGTGLRTEAFF. As DNA, the CDR3 is TGTGCCAGCAGATACTCCGGGACAGGGTTGAGGACTGAAGCTTTCTTT.

The chain is built from TRBV18 and TRBJ2-1; 9 nucleotides agree with TRBD2. This CDR3 is built from 15 residues. CDR1 and CDR2 (germline): KGHSH, LQKENI. V trimming: 3 bases; J trimming: 2 bases; junction bases outside the gene matches: 2. CDR3 nucleotides: TGTGCCAGCTCACCGGCGGGAGGGACCTACAATGAGCAGTTCTTC. Protein sequence: CASSPAGGTYNEQFF.

The genes are TRBV6-5 and TRBJ2-2; 7 positions agree with TRBD2. The CDR3 length is 14 residues. Germline V gene data show CDR1 as MNHEY and CDR2 as SVGAGI. Trimming at V came to 2 bases and at J to 4 bases, leaving 1 base not matched to a gene. In DNA form, the CDR3 reads TGTGCCAGCAGTTACGGGGGGGGCACCGGGGAGCTGTTTTTT. Translation: CASSYGGGTGELFF.

CDR3 residues: CATLGGGLYEQYF. The CDR3 nucleotides are TGTGCCACCCTGGGGGGGGGCCTGTACGAGCAGTACTTC. The chain combines TRBV7-2 with TRBJ2-7; D is perhaps TRBD2 (7 bases). CDR1 and CDR2 (germline): SGHTA, FQGNSA. The CDR3 loop spans 13 amino acids. Trimming stripped 10 bases from V and 4 bases from J, with 17 bases between.

The chain joins TRBV15 to TRBJ2-3; 8 bases map to TRBD2. Losses at the gene ends were 3 bases for V and 5 bases for J; bases not matched to a gene: 13. The length of the CDR3 is 17 residues. Germline-derived CDR1 and CDR2 are LNHNV and YYDKDF (reference sequence). The CDR3 protein is CATSRIGAGAARDTQYF. CDR3 nucleotides: TGTGCCACCAGCAGGATAGGAGCGGGAGCCGCGAGAGATACGCAGTATTTT.

The CDR3 DNA reads TGTGCCAGCAGTTTGACAGTCAGCTCCTACGAGCAGTACTTC. Its protein is CASSLTVSSYEQYF. The chain uses TRBV6-5 and TRBJ2-7; TRBD1 might be the D (5 bases). V was trimmed by 4 bases and J by 0 bases, leaving 10 bases between them. The CDR3 length is 14 residues. CDR1 and CDR2 from the germline V gene are MNHEY and SVGAGI.

This clone was seen a few times. The gene calls are TRBV6-5 and TRBJ2-5; 9 bases match TRBD1. The CDR3 sequence is 16 residues long. Germline loops: CDR1 MNHEY, CDR2 SVGAGI. The J segment lost 6 bases and the V segment lost 2 bases, leaving 10 bases of the junction unmatched. CDR3 region: CASSYGGQGIAKTQYF. As DNA, the CDR3 is TGTGCCAGCAGTTACGGGGGACAGGGTATTGCGAAGACCCAGTACTTC.

V gene TRBV2 combines with J gene TRBJ1-4; 7 nucleotides agree with TRBD1. Germline V lookup: CDR1 SNHLY, CDR2 FYNNEI. This CDR3 region has 14 residues. V was clipped by 3 bases and J by 8 bases; unmatched bases: 6. CDR3 sequence: CASSEGTAYEKLFF. The CDR3 DNA sequence: TGTGCCAGCAGTGAGGGGACAGCCTACGAAAAACTGTTTTTT.

The chain joins TRBV5-1 to TRBJ2-7, with D possibly being TRBD2 (6 bases). With 2 bases removed from V and 7 bases from J, the gap between germline ends came to 13 bases. CDR1 and CDR2 (germline): SGHRS, YFSETQ. The CDR3 is 13 amino acids. CDR3 DNA sequence: TGCGCCAGCAGCTTAGATCCGGCGGGGGAGCAGTACTTC. It yields the protein CASSLDPAGEQYF.

V is TRBV10-3 and J is TRBJ2-7; TRBD1 matches at 9 bases. The J segment lost 3 bases and the V segment lost 5 bases, leaving 5 bases of the junction unmatched. Germline CDR1 and CDR2: ENHRY and SYGVKD. The CDR3 loop spans 14 amino acids. CDR3 sequence reads: CAISPGTGYYEQYF. DNA of the CDR3: TGTGCCATCAGTCCCGGGACAGGGTACTACGAGCAGTACTTC.

The chain couples TRBV7-2 to TRBJ1-1; a possible D gene is TRBD1 (5 bases). Germline lookup yields CDR1 SGHTA and CDR2 FQGNSA. The V end was cut by 5 bases, the J end by 11 bases, with 27 bases between. This CDR3 comprises 16 residues. CDR3: CASSLTSNTGQGRAFF. Written as DNA, the CDR3 is TGTGCCAGCAGCCTAACCTCGAATACAGGTCAAGGGCGGGCTTTCTTT.

The rearrangement links TRBV6-5 to TRBJ2-7, with D possibly TRBD1 on 6 matching bases. CDR3 size: 15 residues. Germline CDR1 is MNHEY and CDR2 is SVGAGI. Trimming cost V 0 bases and J 13 bases, with 22 bases left between them. The CDR3 here is CASSYSILSAWDTYF. The DNA for the CDR3 is TGTGCCAGCAGTTACTCGATACTATCCGCATGGGACACCTACTTC.

The V call is TRBV7-3, the J call TRBJ2-5; 7 bases are shared with TRBD2. Germline V gives CDR1 SGHTA, CDR2 FQGTGA. The CDR3 spans 15 residues. V was pared by 5 bases and J by 3 bases, with 9 bases of the junction left unmatched. This chain's CDR3 is CASSRTGLGKETQYF. The CDR3 DNA is TGTGCCAGCAGCCGAACAGGACTAGGGAAAGAGACCCAGTACTTC.

The rearrangement links TRBV7-9 to TRBJ1-5; D unclear. CDR1 and CDR2 (germline): SEHNR, FQNEAQ (reference sequence). The CDR3 has 15 amino acids. V shed 1 base and J shed 5 bases, with 12 bases lying between them. The CDR3 loop is CASSLGRTGYQPQHF. The CDR3 coding sequence is TGTGCCAGCAGCTTAGGCAGGACTGGCTATCAGCCCCAGCATTTT.

The chain is built from TRBV19 and TRBJ1-2; perhaps TRBD1 as D (6 bases). CDR1 is LNHDA, CDR2 SQIVND, per germline (reference sequence). The V end lost 0 bases, the J end lost 6 bases, and 8 bases lay between the germline ends. The CDR3 contains 13 residues. The CDR3 spells CASSIDRGDGYTF. CDR3 DNA sequence: TGTGCCAGTAGTATAGACAGGGGTGATGGCTACACCTTC. Drawing the rest from reference TRBV19 and TRBJ1-2, the complete variable domain is DGGITQSPKYLFRKEGQNVTLSCEQNLNHDAMYWYRQDPGQGLRLIYYSQIVNDFQKGDIAEGYSVSREKKESFPLTVTSAQKNPTAFYLCASSIDRGDGYTFGSGTRLTVV.

This rearrangement joins TRBV19 to TRBJ1-5; possibly TRBD1 for D (6 bases). V lost 5 bases to trimming and J lost 7 bases, with 24 bases between them. CDR1 is LNHDA, CDR2 SQIVND, per germline (reference sequence). The CDR3 length is 17 residues. The CDR3 region is CASSPRHREGWTQPQHF. CDR3 sequence (DNA): TGTGCCAGTAGTCCTCGTCACAGGGAGGGTTGGACCCAGCCCCAGCATTTT.

Only one count was recorded for this clone. This chain connects TRBV2 to TRBJ1-5; D uncertain. Germline loops: CDR1 SNHLY, CDR2 FYNNEI. Trimming pared 1 base from V and 7 bases from J, leaving 8 bases between. The CDR3 length is 13 residues. In DNA form, the CDR3 reads TGTGCCAGCAGTGAAGTGAGTCCACAGCCCCAGCATTTT. Its translation: CASSEVSPQPQHF.